The 19 T cell receptor beta chains given below trace back to one sample, sequenced in a study of cytomegalovirus exposure and HLA in healthy donors. The assay was immunoSEQ multiplex PCR, and TCRdb's table has in-frame clones only and misses some. The sample lists approximately 120,000 clones, roughly 90% occurring once. Sequenced: PBMCs. Every receptor here comes from a woman between 18 and 29 years old in good health and CMV-seronegative.

The chain has TRBV2 and TRBJ2-5; a weak D match, TRBD1 (6 bases). CDR3 size: 14 residues. Germline CDR1 and CDR2: SNHLY and FYNNEI. V dropped 6 bases and J dropped 3 bases, with 14 bases sitting between them. The CDR3 sequence: CASRGAVSEETQYF. CDR3 sequence (DNA): TGTGCCAGCAGGGGGGCGGTCTCAGAAGAGACCCAGTACTTC.

The V and J genes are TRBV6-5 and TRBJ1-1, with D unclear. Germline V CDR1 and CDR2: MNHEY, SVGAGI. The CDR3 has 15 residues. The ends were cut back, 7 bases at V and 5 bases at J, with 20 bases in the middle. DNA for the CDR3: TGTGCCAGCAACAGACCCGGGCGGGTCGGTACTGAAGCTTTCTTT. Translating gives CASNRPGRVGTEAFF.

The V gene is TRBV29-1, the J gene TRBJ2-7, with a tentative D call TRBD1 (6 bases). V lost 1 base and J 0 bases, leaving 19 bases between the germline ends. The CDR3 consists of 17 residues. Germline assignment: CDR1 SQVTM and CDR2 ANQGSEA. The CDR3 is CSVEAKGENPPSYEQYF. Here the CDR3 DNA reads TGCAGCGTTGAAGCCAAGGGGGAGAATCCCCCCTCCTACGAGCAGTACTTC.

The V gene is TRBV7-2, the J gene TRBJ2-3; 10 bases map to TRBD2. After removal of 4 bases from V and 4 bases from J, the junction contained 8 bases not matched to a gene. CDR1 SGHTA and CDR2 FQGNSA come from the germline V gene. The CDR3 covers 16 residues. The CDR3 reads CASSYLAGARSDTQYF. The CDR3 coding sequence is TGTGCCAGCAGCTACCTAGCGGGAGCCCGGTCAGATACGCAGTATTTT.

Here the CDR3 reads CAIKRSSAGELFF. The CDR3 DNA is TGTGCCATCAAAAGATCTAGCGCCGGGGAGCTGTTTTTT. The chain couples TRBV10-3 to TRBJ2-2; perhaps TRBD2 as D (6 bases). Germline CDR1 ENHRY, CDR2 SYGVKD. V was pared by 7 bases and J by 6 bases, with 12 bases between. The CDR3 spans 13 residues.

The chain carries TRBV10-3 and TRBJ2-7, with a tentative D call TRBD2 (6 bases). The length of the CDR3 is 18 residues. Germline CDR1 is ENHRY and CDR2 is SYGVKD. Trimming took off 6 bases at V and 4 bases at J, with 28 bases between the two ends. CDR3 in DNA: TGTGCCATCAGCCTATCAGGGACCCACGGGACTGGATCATACGAGCAGTACTTC. It is translated as CAISLSGTHGTGSYEQYF.

The rearrangement links TRBV7-2 to TRBJ2-7; 13 positions agree with TRBD2. The J segment lost 0 bases and the V segment lost 4 bases, leaving 6 bases of the junction unmatched. CDR1 is SGHTA and CDR2 is FQGNSA in the germline V gene. This CDR3 has 17 residues. The DNA of the CDR3 is TGTGCCAGCAGCTCCCAGGGACTAGCGGGGATCTCCTACGAGCAGTACTTC. Protein: CASSSQGLAGISYEQYF. Complete variable domain (other parts from reference TRBV7-2 and TRBJ2-7): GAGVSQSPSNKVTEKGKDVELRCDPISGHTALYWYRQSLGQGLEFLIYFQGNSAPDKSGLPSDRFSAERTGGSVSTLTIQRTQQEDSAVYLCASSSQGLAGISYEQYFGPGTRLTVT.

The chain uses TRBV5-6 and TRBJ1-1; D unresolved. V was pared by 1 base and J by 0 bases, with 4 bases between. CDR3 length: 13 amino acids. Germline CDR1 reads SGHDT; CDR2 reads YYEEEE. For the CDR3, the DNA is TGTGCCAGCAGCTTGTTAATGAACACTGAAGCTTTCTTT. Encoded protein: CASSLLMNTEAFF. Using reference TRBV5-6 and TRBJ1-1 for the parts outside the CDR3, the full variable domain is DAGVTQSPTHLIKTRGQQVTLRCSPKSGHDTVSWYQQALGQGPQFIFQYYEEEERQRGNFPDRFSGHQFPNYSSELNVNALLLGDSALYLCASSLLMNTEAFFGQGTRLTVV.

The V and J genes are TRBV5-6 and TRBJ2-1; 8 bases are a match to TRBD2. Germline lookup yields CDR1 SGHDT and CDR2 YYEEEE. There are 14 residues in the CDR3. Germline trimming cut 6 bases from V and 8 bases from J; bases unmatched to any gene: 10. This CDR3 is CASIGGGSVDEQFF. The CDR3 bases are TGTGCCAGCATCGGGGGGGGTAGCGTTGATGAGCAGTTCTTC. Full variable domain (remainder filled in from reference TRBV5-6 and TRBJ2-1): DAGVTQSPTHLIKTRGQQVTLRCSPKSGHDTVSWYQQALGQGPQFIFQYYEEEERQRGNFPDRFSGHQFPNYSSELNVNALLLGDSALYLCASIGGGSVDEQFFGPGTRLTVL.

Here the CDR3 DNA reads TGTGCCAGCAGCTTTTGGGCAGGGGCTAACTATGGCTACACCTTC. This encodes CASSFWAGANYGYTF. The chain combines TRBV7-9 with TRBJ1-2; weak D call: TRBD1 (6 bases). The CDR3 has 15 amino acids. CDR1 is SEHNR, CDR2 FQNEAQ, per germline (reference sequence). Trimming stripped 3 bases from V and 0 bases from J, with 11 bases between.

The chain couples TRBV28 to TRBJ2-1, with 7 bases lining up with TRBD1. The germline gives CDR1 MDHEN, CDR2 SYDVKM. The V gene end was trimmed by 8 bases and the J gene end by 2 bases; junction bases not matched to a gene: 12. This CDR3 region has 16 residues. The CDR3 spells CASGQVRTGPYNEQFF. The DNA for the CDR3 is TGTGCCAGCGGTCAGGTGCGGACAGGACCCTACAATGAGCAGTTCTTC.

The V gene is TRBV6-5, the J gene TRBJ2-1; the match to TRBD1 covers 7 bases. Per the germline V gene, CDR1 is MNHEY and CDR2 is SVGAGI. This CDR3 spans 14 amino acids. Trimming cost V 6 bases and J 4 bases; bases outside gene matches: 6. CDR3 DNA: TGTGCCAGCAGCCCGGGACAGTTATACAATGAGCAGTTCTTC. Protein sequence: CASSPGQLYNEQFF.

V gene TRBV30 combines with J gene TRBJ2-5, with 8 bases matching TRBD1. The CDR3 is made up of 14 amino acids. Looked up from germline, CDR1 is GTSNPN and CDR2 is SVGIG (reference sequence). The trim removed 2 bases at V and 1 base at J, leaving 3 bases unmatched. CDR3 sequence (DNA): TGTGCCTGGAGTTTGGGACAGGCCCAAGAGACCCAGTACTTC. This codes for CAWSLGQAQETQYF.

This chain joins TRBV7-2 and TRBJ1-2; D not resolved. Germline V gene data show CDR1 as SGHTA and CDR2 as FQGNSA. The CDR3 consists of 14 residues. Trimming removed 5 bases from V and 5 bases from J, with 15 bases in between. In DNA, the CDR3 is TGTGCCAGCAGCCAGCAACGAGGGCGGTATGGCTACACCTTC. This sequence encodes CASSQQRGRYGYTF.

The rearrangement joins TRBV9 to TRBJ2-1, with D possibly matching TRBD2 (6 bases). Germline CDR1 and CDR2: SGDLS and YYNGEE. The CDR3 has 16 amino acids. V was cut by 5 bases and J by 4 bases, with 19 bases left in between. The DNA of the CDR3 is TGTGCCAGCAGTTCTACCGGGGGTCCGGGGTACAATGAGCAGTTCTTC. Protein: CASSSTGGPGYNEQFF.

This chain links TRBV7-2 with TRBJ2-1; D unresolved. CDR1 is SGHTA and CDR2 is FQGNSA in the germline V gene. CDR3 size: 15 residues. V was clipped by 3 bases and J by 4 bases, with 13 bases between them. CDR3 in amino acids: CASSFSSTNYNEQFF. For the CDR3, the DNA is TGTGCCAGCAGCTTTTCCTCGACAAATTACAATGAGCAGTTCTTC.

The J gene is TRBJ2-7, the V gene TRBV6-5; D perhaps matches TRBD2 (6 bases). V lost 2 bases, J lost 5 bases, and 19 bases lay in between. There are 16 residues in the CDR3. CDR1 MNHEY and CDR2 SVGAGI come from the germline V gene. CDR3 DNA sequence: TGTGCCAGCAGTTACAGTCCGAGTTTACTAGCCCACGAGCAGTACTTC. Its translation: CASSYSPSLLAHEQYF.

The chain combines TRBV30 with TRBJ2-7; D is undetermined. Trimming cost V 2 bases and J 2 bases, with 7 bases left between them. CDR1 and CDR2 (germline): GTSNPN, SVGIG (reference sequence). The CDR3 is made up of 12 amino acids. Written as DNA, the CDR3 is TGTGCCTGGAGTATTCTCCCCTACGAGCAGTACTTC. It is translated as CAWSILPYEQYF.

The V gene is TRBV19, the J gene TRBJ2-1; 7 positions agree with TRBD2. This CDR3 has 14 amino acids. Germline trimming cut 4 bases from V and 6 bases from J; bases unmatched to any gene: 6. Germline loops: CDR1 LNHDA, CDR2 SQIVND (reference sequence). The CDR3 loop is CASSRGTMANEQFF. CDR3 DNA: TGTGCCAGTAGTAGGGGGACTATGGCCAATGAGCAGTTCTTC.